These 14 T cell receptor beta chains came from one sample sequenced in a study of shared clonotypes between healthy human individuals. Profiled with immunoSEQ multiplex PCR; TCRdb holds only in-frame clones, not every one. The sample contains fewer than 3 million clones, under 95% of which appear only once. The sequenced sample consisted of naive CD4+ T cells from PBMCs. Noted subset: CD45RA+ positively selected. The origin of the receptors is a man aged 18 to 29 in good health. Some clones in this sample may be carry-over from other donors' samples.

The chain combines TRBV6-5 with TRBJ1-2; no clear D gene. The CDR3 covers 13 residues. Germline V lookup: CDR1 MNHEY, CDR2 SVGAGI. Between the trimmed V and J ends, which lost 2 bases and 8 bases, there was a span of 12 bases. The CDR3 bases are TGTGCCAGCAGTTACCCCGATGGCGGAGGCTACACCTTC. Protein: CASSYPDGGGYTF.

The genes are TRBV28 and TRBJ2-3; 13 bases are shared with TRBD2. Germline lookup yields CDR1 MDHEN and CDR2 SYDVKM. CDR3 length equals 17 residues. The V and J ends lost 5 bases and 6 bases, in that order; junction bases with no gene match: 11. The CDR3 coding sequence is TGTGCCAGCAGTGGAGCCGGGACTAGCGGGATGGGTGATACGCAGTATTTT. It yields the protein CASSGAGTSGMGDTQYF. The full variable domain, in which reference TRBV28 and TRBJ2-3 provide the parts outside the CDR3, is DVKVTQSSRYLVKRTGEKVFLECVQDMDHENMFWYRQDPGLGLRLIYFSYDVKMKEKGDIPEGYSVSREKKERFSLILESASTNQTSMYLCASSGAGTSGMGDTQYFGPGTRLTVL.

The rearrangement joins TRBV10-3 to TRBJ1-2; a weak D match, TRBD1 (5 bases). This CDR3 region has 14 residues. Germline-derived CDR1 and CDR2 are ENHRY and SYGVKD. The V gene lost 3 bases and the J gene lost 6 bases, with 14 bases spanning the gap. The CDR3 nucleotides are TGTGCCATCAGTGACCTGGGGGGGAGGGATGGCTACACCTTC. Encoded protein: CAISDLGGRDGYTF.

This clone was observed a single time. The rearrangement uses TRBV18 and TRBJ2-5, with a possible D match to TRBD2 (5 bases). The V end was cut by 0 bases, the J end by 5 bases, with 13 bases between. There are 15 residues in the CDR3. The V gene's germline CDR1 is KGHSH and CDR2 LQKENI. The CDR3 coding sequence is TGTGCCAGCTCACCACCAGGTAGTACGGGGGAGACCCAGTACTTC. This codes for CASSPPGSTGETQYF.

The rearrangement joins TRBV19 to TRBJ2-5; tentative D call: TRBD1 (5 bases). CDR3 length: 16 residues. V shed 3 bases and J shed 1 base, with 15 bases lying between them. CDR1 and CDR2 (germline): LNHDA, SQIVND (reference sequence). The CDR3 DNA reads TGTGCCAGTAGTATGTCTCAGGGAAGGATCCAAGAGACCCAGTACTTC. Its translation: CASSMSQGRIQETQYF. The whole variable domain, filled in from reference TRBV19 and TRBJ2-5, reads DGGITQSPKYLFRKEGQNVTLSCEQNLNHDAMYWYRQDPGQGLRLIYYSQIVNDFQKGDIAEGYSVSREKKESFPLTVTSAQKNPTAFYLCASSMSQGRIQETQYFGPGTRLLVL.

CDR3: CASSEVGVTYEQYF. CDR3 sequence (DNA): TGTGCCAGCAGTGAAGTTGGGGTGACATACGAGCAGTACTTC. The chain couples TRBV2 to TRBJ2-7; D remains unclear. The CDR3 contains 14 residues. In germline, CDR1 is SNHLY, CDR2 FYNNEI. V was shortened by 1 base and J by 4 bases, with 11 bases between the two germline ends.

The rearrangement joins TRBV28 to TRBJ1-5; a weak D match, TRBD1 (6 bases). Trimming pared 5 bases from V and 4 bases from J, leaving 15 bases between. The CDR3 totals 15 residues. Germline CDR1 reads MDHEN; CDR2 reads SYDVKM. CDR3 protein: CASSRTGNFNQPQHF. In DNA form, the CDR3 reads TGTGCCAGCAGTCGAACAGGGAACTTTAATCAGCCCCAGCATTTT.

The V and J genes are TRBV5-4 and TRBJ1-2; 7 positions match TRBD1. The V segment lost 0 bases and the J segment 6 bases; nucleotides outside the gene matches: 5. Per the germline V gene, CDR1 is SGHNT and CDR2 is YYREEE (reference sequence). The CDR3 extends over 14 amino acids. The CDR3 DNA reads as TGTGCCAGCAGCTTGGCGAAGGGGGCGAATGGCTACACCTTC. Translated: CASSLAKGANGYTF.

In this sample, this clone turned up once. The chain couples TRBV15 to TRBJ2-2; D is perhaps TRBD2 (6 bases). The ends were cut back, 1 base at V and 0 bases at J, with 9 bases in the middle. This CDR3 comprises 16 residues. Germline V lookup: CDR1 LNHNV, CDR2 YYDKDF (reference sequence). This CDR3 is CATSRGASANTGELFF. The CDR3 bases are TGTGCCACCAGCAGAGGCGCTAGCGCGAACACCGGGGAGCTGTTTTTT.

The rearrangement uses TRBV28 and TRBJ1-2; TRBD1 agrees at 12 bases. Germline V gene sequence: CDR1 MDHEN, CDR2 SYDVKM. The CDR3 covers 15 residues. The V and J ends lost 7 bases and 4 bases, in that order; junction bases with no gene match: 7. This CDR3 reads CASTTGTGGTYGYTF. The CDR3, as DNA: TGTGCCAGCACTACGGGGACAGGGGGCACCTATGGCTACACCTTC.

The genes are TRBV19 and TRBJ1-4; D remains ambiguous. Germline V gene sequence: CDR1 LNHDA, CDR2 SQIVND (reference sequence). The CDR3 has 14 amino acids. The V gene lost 7 bases and the J gene lost 1 base, with 10 bases spanning the gap. CDR3 coding DNA: TGTGCCAGTAAATCGACCCGAACTAATGAAAAACTGTTTTTT. Translation gives CASKSTRTNEKLFF.

The chain recombines TRBV28 with TRBJ2-3; TRBD1 matches 8 bases. V lost 2 bases to trimming and J lost 2 bases; unmatched junction nucleotides: 3. CDR1 MDHEN and CDR2 SYDVKM come from the germline V gene. The CDR3 has 15 amino acids. CDR3 sequence reads: CASSLQGAITDTQYF. CDR3 nucleotide sequence: TGTGCCAGCAGTTTACAGGGGGCTATCACAGATACGCAGTATTTT.

The gene calls are TRBV4-1 and TRBJ1-2; 9 nucleotides line up with TRBD1. Germline V lookup: CDR1 MGHRA, CDR2 YSYEKL. The V segment lost 1 base and the J segment 6 bases; nucleotides outside the gene matches: 6. The CDR3 has 15 residues. CDR3 amino acids: CASSQAGTGLHGYTF. As DNA, the CDR3 is TGCGCCAGCAGCCAAGCCGGGACAGGGCTACATGGCTACACCTTC.

The V and J genes are TRBV7-2 and TRBJ2-7, with D perhaps matching TRBD1 (5 bases). Germline lookup yields CDR1 SGHTA and CDR2 FQGNSA. The ends were cut back, 4 bases at V and 13 bases at J, with 17 bases in the middle. CDR3 length: 12 amino acids. CDR3 sequence reads: CASSSGAPGRYF. Here the CDR3 DNA reads TGTGCCAGCAGCTCTGGGGCCCCCGGGCGATACTTC.